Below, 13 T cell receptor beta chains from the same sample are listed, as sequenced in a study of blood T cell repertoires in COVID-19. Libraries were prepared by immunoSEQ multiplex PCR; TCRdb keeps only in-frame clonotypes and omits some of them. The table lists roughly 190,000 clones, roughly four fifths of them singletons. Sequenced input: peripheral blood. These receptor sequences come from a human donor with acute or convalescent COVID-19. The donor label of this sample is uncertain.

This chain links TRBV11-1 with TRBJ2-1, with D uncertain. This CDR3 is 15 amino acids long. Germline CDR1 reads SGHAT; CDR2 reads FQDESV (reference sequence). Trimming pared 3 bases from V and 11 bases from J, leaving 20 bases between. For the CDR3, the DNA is TGTGCCAGCAGCTTCGACCCCCCAAATACAGCCAAGCAGTTCTTC. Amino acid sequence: CASSFDPPNTAKQFF.

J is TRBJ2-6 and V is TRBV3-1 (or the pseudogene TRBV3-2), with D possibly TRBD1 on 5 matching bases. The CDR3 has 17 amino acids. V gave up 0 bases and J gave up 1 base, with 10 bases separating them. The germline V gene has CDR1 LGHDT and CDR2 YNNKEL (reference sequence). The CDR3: CASSQDGAGSGANVLTF. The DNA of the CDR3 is TGTGCCAGCAGCCAAGACGGTGCAGGGTCTGGGGCCAACGTCCTGACTTTC.

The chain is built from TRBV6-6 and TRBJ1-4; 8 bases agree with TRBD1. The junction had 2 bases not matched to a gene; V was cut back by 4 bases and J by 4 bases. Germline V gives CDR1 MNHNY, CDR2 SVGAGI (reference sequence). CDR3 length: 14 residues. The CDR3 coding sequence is TGTGCCAGCAGTTCACAGGGGGGTAATGAAAAACTGTTTTTT. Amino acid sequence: CASSSQGGNEKLFF.

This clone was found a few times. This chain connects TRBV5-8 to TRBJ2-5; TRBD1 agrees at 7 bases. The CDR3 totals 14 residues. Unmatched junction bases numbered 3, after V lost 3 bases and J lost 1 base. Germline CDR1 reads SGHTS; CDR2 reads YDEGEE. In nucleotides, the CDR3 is TGTGCCAGCAGCTCCCACAGGGGCCAAGAGACCCAGTACTTC. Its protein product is CASSSHRGQETQYF.

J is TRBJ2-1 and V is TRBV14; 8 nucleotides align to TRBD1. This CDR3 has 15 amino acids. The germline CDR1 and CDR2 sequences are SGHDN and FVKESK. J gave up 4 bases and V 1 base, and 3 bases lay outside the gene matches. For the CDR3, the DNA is TGTGCCAGCAGCCAAGGACAGGGGATTTACAATGAGCAGTTCTTC. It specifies CASSQGQGIYNEQFF.

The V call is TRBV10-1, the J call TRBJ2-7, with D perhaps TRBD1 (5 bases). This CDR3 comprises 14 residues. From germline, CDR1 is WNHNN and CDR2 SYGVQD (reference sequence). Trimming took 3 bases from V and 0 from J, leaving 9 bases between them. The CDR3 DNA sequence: TGCGCCAGCAGTGATCTCCAGGGCTCCTACGAGCAGTACTTC. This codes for CASSDLQGSYEQYF.

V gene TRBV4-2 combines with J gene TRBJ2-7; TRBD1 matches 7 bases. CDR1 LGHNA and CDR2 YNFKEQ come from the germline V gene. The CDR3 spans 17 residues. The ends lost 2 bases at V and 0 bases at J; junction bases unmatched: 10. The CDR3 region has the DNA TGTGCCAGCAGCCAATCCCTCGGGACAGCAAGCTCCTACGAGCAGTACTTC. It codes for CASSQSLGTASSYEQYF.

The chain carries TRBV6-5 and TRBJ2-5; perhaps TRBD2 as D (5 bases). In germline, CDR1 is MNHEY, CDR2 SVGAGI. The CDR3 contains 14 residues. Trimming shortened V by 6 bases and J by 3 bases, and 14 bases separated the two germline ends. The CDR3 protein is CASRVRGEEETQYF. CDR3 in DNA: TGTGCCAGCAGGGTCCGGGGTGAGGAAGAGACCCAGTACTTC.

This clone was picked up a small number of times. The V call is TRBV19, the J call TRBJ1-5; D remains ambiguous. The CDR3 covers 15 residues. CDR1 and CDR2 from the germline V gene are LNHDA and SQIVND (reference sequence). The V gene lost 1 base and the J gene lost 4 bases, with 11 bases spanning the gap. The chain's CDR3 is CASSIAPRSNQPQHF. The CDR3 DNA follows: TGTGCCAGTAGTATAGCGCCGAGAAGTAATCAGCCCCAGCATTTT.

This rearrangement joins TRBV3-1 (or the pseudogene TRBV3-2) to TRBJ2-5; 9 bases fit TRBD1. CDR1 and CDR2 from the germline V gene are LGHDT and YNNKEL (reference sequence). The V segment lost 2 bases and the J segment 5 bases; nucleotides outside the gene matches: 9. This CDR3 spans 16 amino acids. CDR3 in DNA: TGTGCCAGCAGCCAAACCCCGACAGGGGGTTATGAGACCCAGTACTTC. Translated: CASSQTPTGGYETQYF.

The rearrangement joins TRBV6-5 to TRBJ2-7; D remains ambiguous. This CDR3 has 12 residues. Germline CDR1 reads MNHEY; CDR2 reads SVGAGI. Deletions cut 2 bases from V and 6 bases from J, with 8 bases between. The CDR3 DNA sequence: TGTGCCAGCAGTTACATGCGAGGCGAGCAGTACTTC. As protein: CASSYMRGEQYF.

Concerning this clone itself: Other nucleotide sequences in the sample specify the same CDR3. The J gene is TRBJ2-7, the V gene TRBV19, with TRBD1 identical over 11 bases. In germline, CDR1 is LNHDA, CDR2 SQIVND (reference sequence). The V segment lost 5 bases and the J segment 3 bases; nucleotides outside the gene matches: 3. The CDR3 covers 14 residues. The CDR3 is CASSSGTGGYEQYF. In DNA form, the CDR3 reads TGTGCCAGTAGTTCCGGGACAGGGGGCTACGAGCAGTACTTC. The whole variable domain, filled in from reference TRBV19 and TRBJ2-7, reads DGGITQSPKYLFRKEGQNVTLSCEQNLNHDAMYWYRQDPGQGLRLIYYSQIVNDFQKGDIAEGYSVSREKKESFPLTVTSAQKNPTAFYLCASSSGTGGYEQYFGPGTRLTVT.

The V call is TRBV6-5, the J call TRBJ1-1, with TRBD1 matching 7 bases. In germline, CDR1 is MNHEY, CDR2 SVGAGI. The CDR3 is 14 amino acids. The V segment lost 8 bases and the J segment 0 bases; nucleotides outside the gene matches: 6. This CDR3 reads CASVATGLNTEAFF. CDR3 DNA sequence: TGTGCCAGCGTTGCGACAGGGCTGAACACTGAAGCTTTCTTT.